This TCR beta chain was recovered during a study of radiotherapy plus CTLA-4 blockade in lung cancer. As for the study in general: Objective responses arose in about 18% of patients, and 25% to 35% experienced disease control. Overall study results and limits: Strongest reported response predictors: early blood clone changes and post-radiation interferon-beta. Expansion in blood of tumor-derived TCR clones was seen after radiotherapy plus ipilimumab.

The study gave focal radiation plus ipilimumab CTLA-4 blockade to patients with chemo-refractory metastatic non-small-cell lung cancer. The germline V gene has CDR1 GTSNPN and CDR2 SVGIG (reference sequence). V was pared by 2 bases and J by 4 bases, with 9 bases of the junction left unmatched. This CDR3 contains 17 residues. Profiling relied on immunoSEQ multiplex PCR, and the TCRdb table lists in-frame clones only, not all of them. The repertoire holds 15,000 or so clones, roughly two thirds seen once, with roughly 50% in the top ten. This clone has only a few counts. No antigen is known for it. The TCR comes from a human donor with non-small cell lung cancer whose response to radiotherapy plus ipilimumab could not be evaluated. The sample here was peripheral blood, taken from a patient treated with radiotherapy plus ipilimumab. The genes are TRBV30 and TRBJ2-5; TRBD2 matches at 14 bases. CDR3 region: CAWSTPRLAGGRETQYF. CDR3 nucleotide sequence: TGTGCCTGGAGTACCCCGCGACTAGCGGGGGGGCGAGAGACCCAGTACTTC.